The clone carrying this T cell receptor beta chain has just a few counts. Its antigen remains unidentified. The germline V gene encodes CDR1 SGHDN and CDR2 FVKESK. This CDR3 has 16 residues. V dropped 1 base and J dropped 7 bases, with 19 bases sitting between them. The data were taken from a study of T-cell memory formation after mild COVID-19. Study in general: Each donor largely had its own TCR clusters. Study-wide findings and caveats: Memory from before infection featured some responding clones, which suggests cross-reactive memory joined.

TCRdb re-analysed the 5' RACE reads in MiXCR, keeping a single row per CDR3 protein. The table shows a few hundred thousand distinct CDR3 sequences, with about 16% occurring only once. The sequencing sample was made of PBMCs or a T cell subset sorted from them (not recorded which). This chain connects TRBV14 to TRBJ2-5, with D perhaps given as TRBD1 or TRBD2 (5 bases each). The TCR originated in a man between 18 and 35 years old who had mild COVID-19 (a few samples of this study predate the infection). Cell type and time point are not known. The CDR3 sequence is CASSQAQRDAKGTQYF. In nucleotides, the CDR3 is TGTGCCAGCAGCCAAGCGCAGAGGGACGCAAAGGGGACCCAGTACTTC. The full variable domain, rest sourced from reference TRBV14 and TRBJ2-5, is EAGVTQFPSHSVIEKGQTVTLRCDPISGHDNLYWYRRVMGKEIKFLLHFVKESKQDESGMPNNRFLAERTGGTYSTLKVQPAELEDSGVYFCASSQAQRDAKGTQYFGPGTRLLVL.